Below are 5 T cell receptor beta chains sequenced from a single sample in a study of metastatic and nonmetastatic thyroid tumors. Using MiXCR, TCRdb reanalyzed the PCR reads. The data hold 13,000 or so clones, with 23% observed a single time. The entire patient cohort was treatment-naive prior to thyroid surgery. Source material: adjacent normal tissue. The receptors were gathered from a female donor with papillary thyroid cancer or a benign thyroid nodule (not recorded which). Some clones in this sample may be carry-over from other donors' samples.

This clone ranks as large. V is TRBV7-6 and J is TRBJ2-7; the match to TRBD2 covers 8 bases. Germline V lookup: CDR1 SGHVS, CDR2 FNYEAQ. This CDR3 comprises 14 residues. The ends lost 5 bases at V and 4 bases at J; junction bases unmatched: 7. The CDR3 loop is CASSPGRGVYEQYF. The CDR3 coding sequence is TGTGCCAGCAGCCCCGGGAGGGGGGTATACGAGCAGTACTTC.

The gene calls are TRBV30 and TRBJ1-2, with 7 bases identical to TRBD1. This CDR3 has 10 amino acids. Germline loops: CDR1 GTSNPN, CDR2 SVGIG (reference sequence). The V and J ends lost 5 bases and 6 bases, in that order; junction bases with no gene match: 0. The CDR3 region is CAWDRDGYTF. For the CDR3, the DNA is TGTGCCTGGGACAGGGATGGCTACACCTTC.

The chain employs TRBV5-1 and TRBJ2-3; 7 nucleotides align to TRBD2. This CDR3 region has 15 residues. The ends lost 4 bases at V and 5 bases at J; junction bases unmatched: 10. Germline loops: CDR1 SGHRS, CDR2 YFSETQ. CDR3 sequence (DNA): TGCGCCAGCAGCGGGGAGGGCAGGTCGGTAGATACGCAGTATTTT. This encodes CASSGEGRSVDTQYF. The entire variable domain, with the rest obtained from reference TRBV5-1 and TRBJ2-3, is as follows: KAGVTQTPRYLIKTRGQQVTLSCSPISGHRSVSWYQQTPGQGLQFLFEYFSETQRNKGNFPGRFSGRQFSNSRSEMNVSTLELGDSALYLCASSGEGRSVDTQYFGPGTRLTVL.

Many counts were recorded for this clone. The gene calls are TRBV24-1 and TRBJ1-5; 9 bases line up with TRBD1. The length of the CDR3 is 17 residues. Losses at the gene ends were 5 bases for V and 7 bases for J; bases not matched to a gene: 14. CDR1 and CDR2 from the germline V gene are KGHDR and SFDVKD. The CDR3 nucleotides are TGTGCCACCAGTGCCCCAGCCCGAACAGGGGGCAGACAGCCCCAGCATTTT. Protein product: CATSAPARTGGRQPQHF.

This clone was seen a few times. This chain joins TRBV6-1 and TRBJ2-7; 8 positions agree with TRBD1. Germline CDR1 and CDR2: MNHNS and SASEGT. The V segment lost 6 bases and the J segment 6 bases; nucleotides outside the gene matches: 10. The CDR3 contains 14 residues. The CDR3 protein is CASSLDRGHIEQYF. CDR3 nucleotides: TGTGCCAGCAGCCTAGACAGGGGCCATATCGAGCAGTACTTC.